The rows below give T cell receptor beta chains drawn from one sample of a study of blood T cell repertoires in COVID-19. The assay was immunoSEQ multiplex PCR, and TCRdb's table has in-frame clones only and misses some. The table includes 130,000 or so clones, about four fifths detected once. The sequencing input was peripheral blood. The receptors come from an elderly woman with acute or convalescent COVID-19. The CDR3 runs from the conserved cysteine through the conserved F or W. A D gene is named only where the DNA matches it firmly. Clone size is stated in some rows and not others, as once, few, many or a class when expanded.

>-|TRBV5-8|-|TRBJ2-7
CASSLRYEQYF
TGTGCCAGCAGCCTCCGCTACGAGCAGTACTTC
>-|TRBV5-6|once|TRBJ1-5
CASSLADGPGSNQPQHF
TGTGCCAGCAGCTTGGCGGATGGGCCAGGAAGCAATCAGCCCCAGCATTTT
>TRBD1|TRBV10-3|-|TRBJ2-2
CAIRGTDRNTGELFF
TGTGCCATCAGGGGGACAGATAGGAACACCGGGGAGCTGTTTTTT
>TRBD1|TRBV6-5|-|TRBJ1-5
CASYGTDNQPQHF
TGTGCCAGTTATGGGACAGACAATCAGCCCCAGCATTTT
>-|TRBV5-8|-|TRBJ2-7
CASSLVVFHEQYF
TGTGCCAGCAGCTTGGTAGTCTTCCACGAGCAGTACTTC
>TRBD1|TRBV27|-|TRBJ1-5
CASSRDRYSNQPQHF
TGTGCCAGCAGCCGGGACAGATATAGCAATCAGCCCCAGCATTTT
>TRBD1|TRBV6-4|few|TRBJ1-2
CASSGTGAPVIGYTF
TGTGCCAGCAGTGGAACAGGGGCCCCCGTTATCGGCTACACCTTC
>-|TRBV6-5|-|TRBJ1-1
CASRTDSGNTEAFF
TGTGCCAGCAGGACCGACAGTGGGAACACTGAAGCTTTCTTT
>-|TRBV14|-|TRBJ1-3
CASSQAGGNLGNTIYF
TGTGCCAGCAGCCAAGCGGGCGGGAACCTTGGGAACACCATATATTTT
>TRBD2|TRBV6-5|-|TRBJ2-1
CASTKRGLAYNEQFF
TGTGCCAGCACCAAAAGGGGACTAGCCTACAATGAGCAGTTCTTC
>TRBD1|TRBV19|-|TRBJ1-3
CASSILGQSSGNTIYF
TGTGCCAGTAGTATACTGGGACAGAGCTCTGGAAACACCATATATTTT
>-|TRBV7-8|-|TRBJ1-3
CASSAPGYSGNTIYF
TGTGCCAGCAGCGCGCCGGGATACTCTGGAAACACCATATATTTT
>-|TRBV2|-|TRBJ2-5
CATARSWETQYF
TGTGCCACAGCGCGGTCGTGGGAGACCCAGTACTTC
>-|TRBV11-1|-|TRBJ2-5
CASSPRRRDETQYF
TGTGCCAGCAGCCCCCGCAGGCGGGATGAGACCCAGTACTTC
>TRBD1|TRBV2|-|TRBJ1-2
CASRDRTGSGGYTF
TGTGCCAGCAGGGATCGGACAGGGTCCGGTGGCTACACCTTC